This TCR beta chain was observed in a study of blood T cell repertoires in COVID-19. Study background: Acute and convalescent COVID-19 specimens originated in the United States, Italy and Spain. T cells, B-cell-depleted T cells, or PBMCs provided the cDNA or gDNA that served as material.

The V end was cut by 2 bases, the J end by 8 bases, with 9 bases between. CDR1 MDHEN and CDR2 SYDVKM come from the germline V gene. The CDR3 has 12 amino acids. As processed by the authors: Estimation of nucleated cell counts relied on the amplification of reference gene primers. The repertoire was sequenced with immunoSEQ multiplex PCR; TCRdb's copy has only in-frame clones and lacks some. V, J and clone size reflect that table, while D and trimming were determined from the DNA. This table has some 200,000 clones, approximately 78% appearing once. The sequence was collected from a woman of 80 years or more with acute or convalescent COVID-19. The chain couples TRBV28 to TRBJ2-5, with D possibly matching TRBD1 (6 bases). Material: peripheral blood. The CDR3 is CASSLRGRTQYF. The CDR3 bases are TGTGCCAGCAGTTTAAGGGGGAGAACCCAGTACTTC.